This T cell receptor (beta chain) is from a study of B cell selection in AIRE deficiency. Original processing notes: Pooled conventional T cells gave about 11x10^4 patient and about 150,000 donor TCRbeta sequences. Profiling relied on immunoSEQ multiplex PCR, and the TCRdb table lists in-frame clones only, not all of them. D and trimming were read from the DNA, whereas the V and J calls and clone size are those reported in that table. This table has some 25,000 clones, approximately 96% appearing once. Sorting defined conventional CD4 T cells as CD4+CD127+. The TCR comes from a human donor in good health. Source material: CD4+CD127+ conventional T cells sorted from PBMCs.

The CDR3: CASSLTGRSEKLFF. The CDR3 DNA follows: TGTGCCAGCAGCCTAACAGGGAGGTCTGAAAAACTGTTTTTT. The chain combines TRBV6-5 with TRBJ1-4, with D tentatively TRBD1 (6 bases). Trimming shortened V by 6 bases and J by 7 bases, and 15 bases separated the two germline ends. The CDR3 spans 14 residues. Germline CDR1 reads MNHEY; CDR2 reads SVGAGI.